The 12 T cell receptor beta chains below all came from one sample that was sequenced in a study of T cell changes during pregnancy in multiple sclerosis. The table came from immunoSEQ multiplex PCR; TCRdb's copy has only in-frame clones and leaves some out. The sample includes under 60,000 clones, around 92% of them seen just once. The specimen comprised CD4+ T cells from peripheral blood mononuclear cells, sampled after pregnancy. The receptors shown here come from a female donor with multiple sclerosis, enrolled in a pregnancy study.

The chain uses TRBV6-4 and TRBJ2-7; the D gene is possibly TRBD1 (6 bases). The V gene lost 11 bases and the J gene lost 0 bases, with 17 bases spanning the gap. The CDR3 is 14 residues long. Germline V gene sequence: CDR1 MRHNA, CDR2 SNTAGT. Here the CDR3 reads CAARGSASSYEQYF. The CDR3 bases are TGTGCCGCCAGGGGTAGCGCCTCCTCCTACGAGCAGTACTTC.

This chain uses TRBV27 with TRBJ2-5; TRBD2 might be the D (6 bases). Germline V lookup: CDR1 MNHEY, CDR2 SMNVEV (reference sequence). The CDR3 totals 14 residues. V was clipped by 3 bases and J by 2 bases, with 10 bases between them. CDR3 sequence (DNA): TGTGCCAGCAGTTTGACTAGTCGGCAAGAGACCCAGTACTTC. Its protein is CASSLTSRQETQYF.

The V and J genes are TRBV28 and TRBJ2-7; 9 bases are a match to TRBD2. Germline-derived CDR1 and CDR2 are MDHEN and SYDVKM. J lost 4 bases, V lost 1 base, and 8 bases had no gene match. The CDR3 covers 16 residues. In DNA, the CDR3 is TGTGCCAGCAGTTTATCGCTTCTAGCGGGAAAATACGAGCAGTACTTC. Residues: CASSLSLLAGKYEQYF.

This chain joins TRBV7-2 and TRBJ2-1; 9 positions agree with TRBD2. The V gene's germline CDR1 is SGHTA and CDR2 FQGNSA. The CDR3 has 14 amino acids. The V segment lost 5 bases and the J segment 9 bases; nucleotides outside the gene matches: 8. The CDR3 DNA is TGTGCCAGCAGCACCCTTAGCGGGAGTAGTGAGCAGTTCTTC. This codes for CASSTLSGSSEQFF.

V gene TRBV7-2 combines with J gene TRBJ2-7; unclear D gene. V was shortened by 2 bases and J by 9 bases, with 11 bases between the two germline ends. The CDR3 runs to 12 residues. Germline CDR1 reads SGHTA; CDR2 reads FQGNSA. CDR3 loop: CASSLTTTAQYF. DNA for the CDR3: TGTGCCAGCAGCTTAACTACTACGGCGCAGTACTTC.

The chain links TRBV7-9 to TRBJ2-5, with TRBD1 as a possible D gene (5 bases). The germline V gene has CDR1 SEHNR and CDR2 FQNEAQ (reference sequence). V lost 5 bases, J lost 2 bases, and 12 bases lay in between. The CDR3 is made up of 14 amino acids. The CDR3 nucleotides are TGTGCCAGCAGCGCCGCCAGGGATCAAGAGACCCAGTACTTC. Translated, it gives CASSAARDQETQYF. The whole variable domain, remainder taken from reference TRBV7-9 and TRBJ2-5, is DTGVSQNPRHKITKRGQNVTFRCDPISEHNRLYWYRQTLGQGPEFLTYFQNEAQLEKSRLLSDRFSAERPKGSFSTLEIQRTEQGDSAMYLCASSAARDQETQYFGPGTRLLVL.

This clone was seen just once. The chain has TRBV27 and TRBJ2-7; D may be TRBD2 (5 bases). Trimming stripped 6 bases from V and 4 bases from J, with 16 bases between. Germline loops: CDR1 MNHEY, CDR2 SMNVEV (reference sequence). This CDR3 has 14 residues. The CDR3 DNA is TGTGCCAGCAGCCCCGCGGGCAGAAATTACGAGCAGTACTTC. Translated: CASSPAGRNYEQYF.

The chain uses TRBV20-1 and TRBJ2-5, with a weak D call TRBD2 (5 bases). CDR1 and CDR2 from the germline V gene are DFQATT and SNEGSKA (reference sequence). Trimming pared 5 bases from V and 7 bases from J, leaving 11 bases between. This CDR3 region has 11 residues. Here the CDR3 reads CSAFGSGTQYF. The CDR3 nucleotides are TGCAGTGCTTTTGGGAGTGGGACCCAGTACTTC.

This clone was recorded once. The V and J genes are TRBV19 and TRBJ2-5; 7 bases align to TRBD2. CDR1 is LNHDA, CDR2 SQIVND, per germline (reference sequence). The trim removed 5 bases at V and 4 bases at J, leaving 7 bases unmatched. The CDR3 is 14 residues long. The chain's CDR3 is CASSPMGGRETQYF. Written as DNA, the CDR3 is TGTGCCAGTAGTCCGATGGGGGGGAGAGAGACCCAGTACTTC.

V gene TRBV19 combines with J gene TRBJ2-7; D is unclear. Germline V gene data show CDR1 as LNHDA and CDR2 as SQIVND (reference sequence). The CDR3 extends over 14 amino acids. Trimming took 1 base from V and 5 from J, leaving 12 bases between them. For the CDR3, the DNA is TGTGCCAGTAGTATAGTTTCCTCCGTCCACGAGCAGTACTTC. Protein sequence: CASSIVSSVHEQYF.

The genes are TRBV29-1 and TRBJ2-3; no clear D gene. V shed 3 bases and J shed 9 bases, with 10 bases lying between them. Germline V gene lookup returns CDR1 SQVTM and CDR2 ANQGSEA. The CDR3 totals 11 residues. CDR3 DNA sequence: TGCAGCGTTGATCACCCTAGGACGCAGTATTTT. Amino acids: CSVDHPRTQYF.

The chain employs TRBV11-3 and TRBJ2-1; 10 bases line up with TRBD2. There are 18 residues in the CDR3. Germline CDR1 is SGHNT and CDR2 is YENEEA. With 0 bases clipped from V and 5 bases from J, the junction kept 10 bases outside the gene matches. For the CDR3, the DNA is TGTGCCAGCAGCTTAGATCTAGCGGGAGTCCCCTTAAACAATGAGCAGTTCTTC. This gives the protein CASSLDLAGVPLNNEQFF.